These T cell receptor beta chains were read from a single sample in a study of blood T cell repertoires in COVID-19. TCRdb's copy holds only in-frame clones and misses some; the assay was immunoSEQ multiplex PCR. This table has 200,000 to 250,000 clones, 85% to 90% appearing once. Sequenced sample: peripheral blood. The source is a man between 25 and 39 years old with COVID-19, enrolled during active disease. CDR3s include the opening cysteine and the closing phenylalanine or tryptophan. Fields, in order: V gene, CDR3 length, D gene, clone size, J gene, CDR3 protein, CDR3 DNA. D genes are given only for firm matches. Clone size appears in some rows only: once, few, many, or a class for an expanded clone.

TRBV28	14	.	.	TRBJ1-4	CASRGWVAGEKLFF	TGTGCCAGCAGGGGGTGGGTCGCGGGGGAAAAACTGTTTTTT
TRBV4-1	18	TRBD2	.	TRBJ2-3	CASSRGLAGGTSTDTQYF	TGCGCCAGCAGCCGCGGACTAGCGGGAGGGACTAGCACAGATACGCAGTATTTT
TRBV3-1/TRBV3-2	17	.	.	TRBJ1-4	CASSQDNSYATNEKLFF	TGTGCCAGCAGCCAAGACAATTCCTATGCAACTAATGAAAAACTGTTTTTT
TRBV9	15	TRBD1	.	TRBJ2-7	CASSAYETGGMEQYF	TGTGCCAGCAGCGCTTATGAGACAGGGGGCATGGAGCAGTACTTC
TRBV7-2	16	TRBD1	.	TRBJ1-3	CASSSSGGASGNTIYF	TGTGCCAGCAGCTCATCAGGGGGCGCGTCTGGAAACACCATATATTTT
TRBV6-2/TRBV6-3	15	TRBD1	.	TRBJ1-1	CASSKQGLMNTEAFF	TGTGCCAGCAGTAAACAGGGGTTGATGAACACTGAAGCTTTCTTT
TRBV5-8	13	TRBD1	few	TRBJ1-1	CASSRDRNTEAFF	TGTGCCAGCAGCCGGGACAGGAACACTGAAGCTTTCTTT
TRBV27	18	TRBD1	.	TRBJ1-2	CASSSRERRTGPNYGYTF	TGTGCCAGCAGTTCCCGAGAACGCCGGACAGGGCCTAACTATGGCTACACCTTC
TRBV2	17	TRBD1	.	TRBJ1-5	CASSLWTGVNSNQPQHF	TGTGCCAGCAGTCTTTGGACAGGGGTGAATAGCAATCAGCCCCAGCATTTT
TRBV7-2	17	.	.	TRBJ2-7	CASSPDTTGKNAYEQYF	TGTGCCAGCAGCCCCGATACCACAGGGAAAAATGCCTACGAGCAGTACTTC
TRBV5-6	15	.	.	TRBJ1-6	CASSSTKADNSPLHF	TGTGCCAGCAGCTCCACCAAAGCGGATAATTCACCCCTCCACTTT
TRBV7-3	15	.	.	TRBJ2-6	CASSPQVSGANVLTF	TGTGCCAGCAGCCCACAGGTCTCTGGGGCCAACGTCCTGACTTTC
TRBV5-4	14	TRBD1	.	TRBJ1-2	CASSGDREGYGYTF	TGTGCCAGCAGCGGGGACAGGGAAGGCTATGGCTACACCTTC
TRBV9	15	.	once	TRBJ2-3	CASSIARVRTDTQYF	TGTGCCAGCAGCATAGCCAGGGTGAGGACAGATACGCAGTATTTT
TRBV5-4	15	.	.	TRBJ2-7	CASSPTSTERYEQYF	TGTGCCAGCAGCCCTACCTCGACCGAGCGCTACGAGCAGTACTTC
TRBV14	14	.	.	TRBJ1-2	CASSQDIRSSGYTF	TGTGCCAGCAGCCAAGATATTCGTTCGAGCGGCTACACCTTC
TRBV19	17	.	.	TRBJ1-2	CASTQSRAINSNYGYTF	TGTGCCAGTACTCAGTCCAGGGCCATAAATTCTAACTATGGCTACACCTTC
TRBV28	12	.	.	TRBJ2-7	CASSSGAYEQYF	TGTGCCAGCAGTTCCGGGGCCTACGAGCAGTACTTC
TRBV30	14	.	.	TRBJ1-5	CAWSVLGGAQPQHF	TGTGCCTGGAGTGTGTTAGGGGGGGCTCAGCCCCAGCATTTT
TRBV6-2/TRBV6-3	14	.	.	TRBJ1-2	CASSYRGGSDGYTF	TGTGCCAGCAGTTACCGCGGGGGGTCCGATGGCTACACCTTC
TRBV5-8	13	.	.	TRBJ1-5	CASSLAPGGPQHF	TGTGCCAGCAGCTTGGCCCCGGGAGGGCCCCAGCATTTT
TRBV28	12	.	.	TRBJ1-2	CASSSGSPGYTF	TGTGCCAGCAGTTCGGGATCTCCGGGCTACACCTTC
TRBV11-2	13	.	.	TRBJ2-3	CASSLNEGVEQYF	TGTGCCAGCAGCTTAAATGAGGGGGTGGAGCAGTATTTT
TRBV6-5	13	.	.	TRBJ1-2	CASRLSHEDGYTF	TGTGCCAGCAGGCTTAGCCATGAGGATGGCTACACCTTC
TRBV13	16	TRBD1	.	TRBJ2-6	CASSLTGGAGANVLTF	TGTGCCAGCAGCTTGACAGGGGGCGCTGGGGCCAACGTCCTGACTTTC
TRBV6-5	13	.	.	TRBJ1-3	CASMAVSGNTIYF	TGTGCCAGCATGGCCGTTTCTGGAAACACCATATATTTT
TRBV5-1	17	.	.	TRBJ1-1	CASRYGGGEMGTTEAFF	TGCGCCAGCCGCTACGGAGGAGGGGAAATGGGGACCACTGAAGCTTTCTTT
TRBV6-2/TRBV6-3	14	.	.	TRBJ2-7	CASSYQAGSYEQYF	TGTGCCAGCAGTTACCAGGCGGGCTCCTACGAGCAGTACTTC
TRBV11-2	17	TRBD1	.	TRBJ2-7	CASRKGVGTGTAYEQYF	TGTGCCAGCAGAAAAGGGGTGGGGACAGGGACAGCCTACGAGCAGTACTTC
TRBV14	12	.	.	TRBJ2-3	CASSQQRDTQYF	TGTGCCAGCAGCCAGCAGCGAGATACGCAGTATTTT
TRBV4-2	14	.	.	TRBJ2-7	CASNVGGASYEQYF	TGTGCCAGCAACGTAGGCGGGGCCTCCTACGAGCAGTACTTC
TRBV10-3	15	TRBD2	.	TRBJ2-1	CATSGLAGGPNEQFF	TGTGCCACCTCCGGACTAGCGGGGGGTCCCAATGAGCAGTTCTTC
TRBV2	13	.	.	TRBJ2-7	CASSAASSYEQYF	TGTGCCAGCAGTGCCGCCAGCTCCTACGAGCAGTACTTC
TRBV5-4	15	.	.	TRBJ1-1	CASSSGGVGNTEAFF	TGTGCCAGCAGCTCTGGAGGGGTAGGGAACACTGAAGCTTTCTTT
TRBV28	16	.	.	TRBJ2-1	CASSPPTGKRWDEQFF	TGTGCCAGCAGCCCCCCCACAGGGAAAAGGTGGGATGAGCAGTTCTTC
TRBV15	15	.	.	TRBJ1-2	CATSPTGMSYYGYTF	TGTGCCACCAGCCCAACGGGAATGAGTTACTATGGCTACACCTTC
TRBV11-3	15	.	.	TRBJ2-1	CASSLTGTGMAEQFF	TGTGCCAGCAGCTTAACGGGTACGGGGATGGCTGAGCAGTTCTTC
TRBV3-1/TRBV3-2	17	TRBD1	.	TRBJ1-2	CASSQSNRGLSNYGYTF	TGTGCCAGCAGCCAATCAAACAGGGGGCTATCTAACTATGGCTACACCTTC
TRBV19	18	.	once	TRBJ1-6	CASNSPNRVSSYNSPLHF	TGTGCCAGTAATTCGCCGAACAGGGTCAGCTCCTATAATTCACCCCTCCACTTT
TRBV9	16	TRBD2	.	TRBJ2-3	CASSVVGGGAGDTQYF	TGTGCCAGCAGCGTTGTTGGCGGGGGGGCCGGAGATACGCAGTATTTT
TRBV29-1	16	.	.	TRBJ2-1	CSVEGRGFNSYNEQFF	TGCAGCGTTGAGGGGAGGGGGTTCAACTCCTACAATGAGCAGTTCTTC
TRBV11-3	15	.	.	TRBJ2-1	CASSPWGEHYNEQFF	TGTGCCAGCAGCCCTTGGGGGGAACACTACAATGAGCAGTTCTTC
TRBV18	15	.	.	TRBJ2-1	CASSPPASSYNEQFF	TGTGCCAGCTCACCACCCGCCAGCTCCTACAATGAGCAGTTCTTC
TRBV2	14	TRBD1	.	TRBJ1-2	CASRRTGSNYGYTF	TGTGCCAGCAGAAGGACAGGGTCTAACTATGGCTACACCTTC
TRBV15	17	.	.	TRBJ2-1	CATSRDRGRTSNGEQFF	TGTGCCACCAGCAGAGATCGCGGCCGTACTAGCAACGGTGAGCAGTTCTTC
TRBV15	16	.	.	TRBJ2-1	CATSRVGRASGNEQFF	TGTGCCACCAGCAGAGTAGGCAGGGCATCGGGCAATGAGCAGTTCTTC
TRBV10-3	17	TRBD2	.	TRBJ2-7	CAISGQRGRAPSYEQYF	TGTGCCATCAGTGGTCAAAGAGGGAGGGCCCCATCCTACGAGCAGTACTTC
TRBV4-3	16	.	.	TRBJ2-1	CASSQTLGGEYNEQFF	TGCGCCAGCAGCCAAACCCTCGGGGGAGAATACAATGAGCAGTTCTTC
TRBV29-1	16	TRBD1	.	TRBJ2-3	CSVDAGQGPYTDTQYF	TGCAGCGTTGATGCCGGACAGGGGCCCTACACAGATACGCAGTATTTT
TRBV6-1	13	.	.	TRBJ1-2	CASSETGNYGYTF	TGTGCCAGCAGTGAAACGGGGAACTATGGCTACACCTTC
TRBV5-1	16	TRBD2	.	TRBJ2-7	CASRPGLAGRSNEQYF	TGCGCCAGCAGACCTGGACTAGCGGGGAGGAGCAACGAGCAGTACTTC